One and the same sample provided the 20 T cell receptor beta chains below, sequenced in a study of T cell changes during pregnancy in multiple sclerosis (dated by TCRdb to the late 2010s). Receptor amplification or capture employed the immunoSEQ multiplex PCR assay. TCRdb mirrors the immuneACCESS table, restricted to in-frame sequences. Some clones are absent from its copies; in checked studies, under half trace to an unresolved V gene, and the reason for the others is unknown. In all, the sample holds 95,000 to 100,000 clones, and 92% of those were seen once. Roughly 2% of the sample belongs to the ten largest clones. The sample was peripheral blood, taken after pregnancy. The receptor source for this set is a female donor in good health, enrolled as a control in a pregnancy study.

This clone was seen a single time. V is TRBV27 and J is TRBJ1-3, with 7 positions matching TRBD1. CDR1 is MNHEY, CDR2 SMNVEV, per germline (reference sequence). Trimming at V came to 4 bases and at J to 1 base, leaving 10 bases not matched to a gene. The CDR3 has 17 amino acids. CDR3 DNA: TGTGCCAGCAGTTCAATTGGGGGACAGCGGTCTGGAAACACCATATATTTT. Protein product: CASSSIGGQRSGNTIYF.

The chain links TRBV19 to TRBJ1-5, with D tentatively TRBD1 (5 bases). CDR3 size: 17 residues. Looked up from germline, CDR1 is LNHDA and CDR2 is SQIVND (reference sequence). V was trimmed by 7 bases and J by 6 bases, leaving 25 bases between them. The CDR3 coding sequence is TGTGCCAGTAATATGGGTTTGTTGGGGGTTAGCGGTCAGCCCCAGCATTTT. Its translation is CASNMGLLGVSGQPQHF.

This clone appeared a single time. This chain connects TRBV5-6 to TRBJ2-1; 14 bases line up with TRBD2. V lost 4 bases, J lost 6 bases, and 3 bases stayed unmatched. This CDR3 comprises 15 residues. Germline lookup yields CDR1 SGHDT and CDR2 YYEEEE. For the CDR3, the DNA is TGTGCCAGCAGCGAAGGACTAGCGGGAGGCAATGAGCAGTTCTTC. Protein: CASSEGLAGGNEQFF.

In its sample, this clone is medium-sized. Written as DNA, the CDR3 is TGTGCCAGCACCCCCGGGACAGGGGGTCACGAGCAGTACTTC. Protein sequence: CASTPGTGGHEQYF. The genes are TRBV7-9 and TRBJ2-7; the match to TRBD1 covers 11 bases. Germline V gene sequence: CDR1 SEHNR, CDR2 FQNEAQ (reference sequence). This CDR3 comprises 14 residues. J was trimmed by 5 bases and V by 7 bases; bases with no gene match: 7.

This clone was seen just once. This chain links TRBV6-6 with TRBJ1-1; perhaps TRBD1 as D (5 bases). Germline V gene sequence: CDR1 MNHNY, CDR2 SVGAGI (reference sequence). V was pared by 4 bases and J by 0 bases, with 9 bases between. The CDR3 is 14 amino acids. CDR3 region: CASSSQGLNTEAFF. The CDR3 bases are TGTGCCAGCAGTTCCCAGGGTTTGAACACTGAAGCTTTCTTT.

To note about this clone: The junction differs from germline at one of its ends, possibly a read error. Other DNA sequences in the same sample also yield this CDR3. The V gene is TRBV10-3, the J gene TRBJ2-2; D is unresolved. From germline, CDR1 is ENHRY and CDR2 SYGVKD. The CDR3 runs 19 residues. The CDR3 DNA reads TGTGCCATCAGTGAGAGTCTTTCCCAAGACTTTATTAACACTGGGGAGCTGTTTTTT. It translates to CAISESLSQDFINTGELFF.

The gene calls are TRBV20-1 and TRBJ1-2; D remains unclear. Trimming shortened V by 0 bases and J by 10 bases, and 9 bases separated the two germline ends. Germline V gene lookup returns CDR1 DFQATT and CDR2 SNEGSKA (reference sequence). This CDR3 spans 11 amino acids. The CDR3 DNA sequence: TGCAGTGCTAGAGATCCCCCAGACTACACCTTC. Translated, it gives CSARDPPDYTF.

The chain links TRBV9 to TRBJ2-2; 8 nucleotides line up with TRBD1. Germline CDR1 SGDLS, CDR2 YYNGEE. Unmatched junction bases numbered 1, after V lost 0 bases and J lost 0 bases. CDR3 length: 16 residues. This chain's CDR3 is CASSVATGANTGELFF. The CDR3 coding sequence is TGTGCCAGCAGCGTAGCGACAGGGGCGAACACCGGGGAGCTGTTTTTT.

This chain links TRBV6-5 with TRBJ1-2; 8 bases line up with TRBD1. Germline V gene lookup returns CDR1 MNHEY and CDR2 SVGAGI. CDR3 length: 13 residues. The trim removed 6 bases at V and 7 bases at J, leaving 7 bases unmatched. DNA for the CDR3: TGTGCCAGCAGCCCCGACAGGGGAGTTGGCTACACCTTC. Its protein product is CASSPDRGVGYTF.

The V call is TRBV18, the J call TRBJ1-2; D unclear. The ends were cut back, 0 bases at V and 8 bases at J, with 13 bases in the middle. Germline CDR1 KGHSH, CDR2 LQKENI. CDR3 length: 14 amino acids. The CDR3 nucleotides are TGTGCCAGCTCACCACCTGATCGGGTGCAGGGCTACACCTTC. It translates to CASSPPDRVQGYTF.

This rearrangement joins TRBV11-1 to TRBJ1-1; D not resolved. The CDR3 is made up of 13 amino acids. Trimming removed 2 bases from V and 10 bases from J, with 14 bases in between. Germline loops: CDR1 SGHAT, CDR2 FQDESV (reference sequence). In nucleotides, the CDR3 is TGTGCCAGCAGCTTAAATCGAGGTGAAGGAGCTTTCTTT. Encoded protein: CASSLNRGEGAFF.

The chain employs TRBV6-5 and TRBJ2-2, with TRBD2 identical over 10 bases. Germline V gene data show CDR1 as MNHEY and CDR2 as SVGAGI. The CDR3 runs to 15 residues. V gave up 5 bases and J gave up 5 bases; unmatched junction bases: 5. The CDR3 reads CASSQTSGWTGELFF. As DNA, the CDR3 is TGTGCCAGCAGTCAGACTAGCGGGTGGACCGGGGAGCTGTTTTTT.

The CDR3 DNA reads TGTGCCAGCAGCCCCGGAAGCGGGGAGACCCAGTACTTC. Its protein is CASSPGSGETQYF. This sequence joins TRBV27 and TRBJ2-5; weak D call: TRBD2 (6 bases). CDR1 is MNHEY, CDR2 SMNVEV, per germline (reference sequence). The CDR3 loop spans 13 amino acids. V was shortened by 6 bases and J by 5 bases, with 13 bases between the two germline ends.

The rearrangement joins TRBV18 to TRBJ2-3, with TRBD2 matching over 8 bases. Losses at the gene ends were 1 base for V and 0 bases for J; bases not matched to a gene: 9. Germline V gene sequence: CDR1 KGHSH, CDR2 LQKENI. This CDR3 comprises 18 residues. CDR3 DNA sequence: TGTGCCAGCTCACCACGGCAAACGGGGGGGACTAGCACAGATACGCAGTATTTT. Protein product: CASSPRQTGGTSTDTQYF. The full variable domain, with the rest looked up from reference TRBV18 and TRBJ2-3, is NAGVMQNPRHLVRRRGQEARLRCSPMKGHSHVYWYRQLPEEGLKFMVYLQKENIIDESGMPKERFSAEFPKEGPSILRIQQVVRGDSAAYFCASSPRQTGGTSTDTQYFGPGTRLTVL.

The chain is built from TRBV29-1 and TRBJ2-1; 8 nucleotides match TRBD2. Germline V gives CDR1 SQVTM, CDR2 ANQGSEA. This CDR3 region has 20 residues. Unmatched junction bases numbered 23, after V lost 3 bases and J lost 4 bases. CDR3 protein: CSVDLAGPRGIPNSYNEQFF. CDR3 DNA sequence: TGCAGCGTTGACCTAGCGGGTCCAAGAGGTATCCCGAACTCATACAATGAGCAGTTCTTC.

As for this clone: The same CDR3 is also encoded by other DNA sequences in this sample. The J gene is TRBJ1-1, the V gene TRBV7-8; a possible D gene is TRBD1 (5 bases). Trimming cost V 7 bases and J 2 bases, with 11 bases left between them. The CDR3 covers 13 residues. CDR1 is SGHVS and CDR2 is FQNEAQ in the germline V gene. As DNA, the CDR3 is TGTGCCAGCATTCAGGACACCAACACTGAAGCTTTCTTT. Its translation is CASIQDTNTEAFF.

This clone was detected a few times. V gene TRBV27 combines with J gene TRBJ2-7; a possible D gene is TRBD1 (5 bases). CDR1 MNHEY and CDR2 SMNVEV come from the germline V gene (reference sequence). The CDR3 length is 14 residues. Trimming removed 8 bases at V and 4 bases at J, with 18 bases between. CDR3 coding DNA: TGTGCCAGCGCTTTAGGTGGCAAGGGGTACGAGCAGTACTTC. Its translation: CASALGGKGYEQYF.

The rearrangement uses TRBV6-4 and TRBJ1-5, with 10 bases matching TRBD1. CDR1 and CDR2 from the germline V gene are MRHNA and SNTAGT. This CDR3 contains 13 residues. The V gene end was trimmed by 6 bases and the J gene end by 7 bases; junction bases not matched to a gene: 3. DNA for the CDR3: TGTGCCAGCAGCCCGACAGGGGGCCAGCCCCAGCATTTT. It codes for CASSPTGGQPQHF.

To note about this clone: The junction departs from the called germline gene at one end, perhaps through a read error. The chain has TRBV27 and TRBJ2-7; a possible D gene is TRBD2 (6 bases). This CDR3 has 12 residues. The germline V gene encodes CDR1 MNHEY and CDR2 SMNVEV (reference sequence). CDR3 region: CASSFPGGNLLF. CDR3 DNA sequence: TGTGCCAGCAGTTTTCCCGGGGGAAATCTCCTATTC.

The chain employs TRBV29-1 and TRBJ1-1, with D possibly matching TRBD1 (5 bases). With 4 bases removed from V and 9 bases from J, the gap between germline ends came to 18 bases. Germline V gene lookup returns CDR1 SQVTM and CDR2 ANQGSEA. The length of the CDR3 is 13 residues. The CDR3 nucleotides read TGCAGCGTTGGTGAAGGCAGGGATTTTAAAGCTTTCTTT. Translated, it gives CSVGEGRDFKAFF.